The 8 T cell receptor beta chains given below trace back to one sample, sequenced in a study of response to subunit inactivated influenza vaccine. TCRdb ran MiXCR on the RT-PCR reads and lists one entry per CDR3 protein. The sample has more than 150,000 distinct CDR3 sequences; around a tenth are singletons. This specimen was non-naive T cells sorted from PBMCs, taken on the day of vaccination. The origin of the receptors is a man aged 50 to 59 who received an inactivated influenza vaccine.

This clonotype was counted at least ten times. This chain joins TRBV27 and TRBJ2-7; D gene unclear. V lost 6 bases, J lost 1 base, and 10 bases lay in between. In germline, CDR1 is MNHEY, CDR2 SMNVEV (reference sequence). The CDR3 covers 13 residues. CDR3 nucleotide sequence: TGTGCCAGCAGAGCAGCACCATCCTACGAGCAGTACTTC. Translation gives CASRAAPSYEQYF.

A few counts support this clonotype. The chain employs TRBV12-3 or TRBV12-4 and TRBJ2-2; unclear D gene. Trimming cost V 2 bases and J 5 bases, with 6 bases left between them. The CDR3 contains 13 residues. The CDR3 DNA sequence: TGTGCCAGCAGTTTATTGGCAACCGGGGAGCTGTTTTTT. This translates into CASSLLATGELFF.

This clonotype was observed a handful of times. The V call is TRBV5-1, the J call TRBJ2-7; 9 positions match TRBD1. CDR3 length: 13 amino acids. The germline V gene has CDR1 SGHRS and CDR2 YFSETQ. The junction had 6 bases not matched to a gene; V was cut back by 4 bases and J by 7 bases. In nucleotides, the CDR3 is TGCGCCAGCAGCACACGGGGACAGGGTGAGCAGTACTTC. As protein: CASSTRGQGEQYF. The full variable domain, its missing parts supplied by reference TRBV5-1 and TRBJ2-7, is KAGVTQTPRYLIKTRGQQVTLSCSPISGHRSVSWYQQTPGQGLQFLFEYFSETQRNKGNFPGRFSGRQFSNSRSEMNVSTLELGDSALYLCASSTRGQGEQYFGPGTRLTVT.

This clonotype showed up just a few times. The chain recombines TRBV4-1 with TRBJ2-2; no clear D. There are 16 residues in the CDR3. V was pared by 0 bases and J by 0 bases, with 8 bases between. CDR1 MGHRA and CDR2 YSYEKL come from the germline V gene. In DNA, the CDR3 is TGCGCCAGCAGCCAAGAGGTCCTGCCGAACACCGGGGAGCTGTTTTTT. Amino acid sequence: CASSQEVLPNTGELFF.

This clonotype occurred a few times. The chain recombines TRBV30 with TRBJ1-1; TRBD1 is a possible D gene (5 bases). The germline V gene encodes CDR1 GTSNPN and CDR2 SVGIG (reference sequence). V shed 5 bases and J shed 4 bases, with 11 bases lying between them. The CDR3 length is 12 residues. The CDR3 protein is CAWEGPGTEAFF. CDR3 nucleotides: TGTGCCTGGGAGGGGCCGGGCACTGAAGCTTTCTTT.

This clonotype was seen ten or more times. The chain is built from TRBV12-3 or TRBV12-4 and TRBJ2-5; tentative D call: TRBD1 (5 bases). This CDR3 is built from 14 residues. The V gene lost 1 base and the J gene lost 4 bases, with 10 bases spanning the gap. The CDR3: CASSLGQGAETQYF. CDR3 in DNA: TGTGCCAGCAGTTTAGGCCAGGGTGCAGAGACCCAGTACTTC.

The chain is built from TRBV5-6 and TRBJ2-6; 12 bases map to TRBD1. With V trimmed by 4 bases and J by 5 bases, 7 bases remained unmatched. Germline V gene lookup returns CDR1 SGHDT and CDR2 YYEEEE. The CDR3 totals 17 residues. In DNA, the CDR3 is TGTGCCAGCAGCAGGGGACAGGGGGCGCGGAGGGCCAACGTCCTGACTTTC. It yields the protein CASSRGQGARRANVLTF. Based on the CDR3 plus reference TRBV5-6 and TRBJ2-6, the full variable domain is DAGVTQSPTHLIKTRGQQVTLRCSPKSGHDTVSWYQQALGQGPQFIFQYYEEEERQRGNFPDRFSGHQFPNYSSELNVNALLLGDSALYLCASSRGQGARRANVLTFGAGSRLTVL.

J is TRBJ2-7 and V is TRBV7-2; D ambiguous. Germline CDR1 reads SGHTA; CDR2 reads FQGNSA. Trimming pared 5 bases from V and 4 bases from J, leaving 9 bases between. This CDR3 has 12 residues. The CDR3 nucleotides are TGTGCCAGCAGCAAAGAAGGATACGAGCAGTACTTC. It translates to CASSKEGYEQYF.